The T cell receptor (beta chain) under discussion was sequenced for a study of cytomegalovirus exposure and HLA in healthy donors. Notes on the study in general: A later analysis, which compared TCR beta chains of equal frequency, found the HLA-associated ones more clonally expanded. In vitro assays verified that a few CMV-associated chains recognized CMV antigens specifically.

V was pared by 5 bases and J by 5 bases, with 21 bases between. CDR3 length: 16 amino acids. Germline values: CDR1 SGHTA, CDR2 FQGNSA. Vbeta (60) and Jbeta (13) primers were used in the PCR. Authors' methods: As a later analysis found, there were about 80 million unique TCR beta chains, of which roughly 11 million were shared. Sequenced by immunoSEQ multiplex PCR; TCRdb stores in-frame clones only, minus some. The V and J calls and the clone size are those of that table, but D and trimming were determined from the DNA. The repertoire holds approximately 42,000 clones, with 81% as singletons. This clone was seen just once. As yet, its antigen is unknown.

The chain recombines TRBV7-2 with TRBJ1-1; D might be TRBD1 (6 bases). The sequencing input was PBMCs. This clonotype originated in a middle-aged man in good health and CMV-seronegative. The CDR3 here is CASSATPTGLGTEAFF. The CDR3, as DNA: TGTGCCAGCAGCGCGACCCCGACAGGATTAGGTACTGAAGCTTTCTTT.